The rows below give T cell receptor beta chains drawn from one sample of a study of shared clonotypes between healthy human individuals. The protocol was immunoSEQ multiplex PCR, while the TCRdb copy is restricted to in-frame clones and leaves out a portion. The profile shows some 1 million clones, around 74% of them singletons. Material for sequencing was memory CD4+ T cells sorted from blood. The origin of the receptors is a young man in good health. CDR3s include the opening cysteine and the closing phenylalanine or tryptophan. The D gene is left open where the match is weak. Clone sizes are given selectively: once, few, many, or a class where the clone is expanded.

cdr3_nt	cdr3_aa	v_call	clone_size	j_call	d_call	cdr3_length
TGCAGCGTAGATAACAGGGGTAACTATGGCTACACCTTC	CSVDNRGNYGYTF	TRBV29-1	.	TRBJ1-2	TRBD1	13
TGTGCCAGCAGCCCCATCAAACGGTCCGGCGGCTACACCTTC	CASSPIKRSGGYTF	TRBV6-5	.	TRBJ1-2	.	14
TGCAGCGTTGAAGATAGCAGGGTGGGAGAAAAACTGTTTTTT	CSVEDSRVGEKLFF	TRBV29-1	few	TRBJ1-4	.	14
TGTGCCAGCAGCCTAGCGTTCGCCTACGAGCAGTACTTC	CASSLAFAYEQYF	TRBV2	.	TRBJ2-7	.	13
TGCGCCAGCAGTCCAGGGTTGGATCAGCCCCAGCATTTT	CASSPGLDQPQHF	TRBV10-1	.	TRBJ1-5	.	13
TGCGCCAGCAGCCAGAAAGAGACACATAACACAGATACGCAGTATTTT	CASSQKETHNTDTQYF	TRBV5-1	.	TRBJ2-3	.	16
TGTGCCAGCAGTGAGGTAAACTATGGCTACACCTTC	CASSEVNYGYTF	TRBV6-1	.	TRBJ1-2	.	12
TGTGCCAGCAGCCCCGACAAAAACTATGGCTACACCTTC	CASSPDKNYGYTF	TRBV7-3	.	TRBJ1-2	.	13
TGCGCCAGCAGCTTAGATCTGGGACGAGAAGGCTACACCTTC	CASSLDLGREGYTF	TRBV5-1	many	TRBJ1-2	.	14
TGTGCCAGCAGCTTGCGGTCGATGAACACTGAAGCTTTCTTT	CASSLRSMNTEAFF	TRBV5-4	.	TRBJ1-1	.	14
TGTGCCAGCAGTGAAGCGGCGCAGGGAGTGGGTGGCTACACCTTC	CASSEAAQGVGGYTF	TRBV6-1	.	TRBJ1-2	.	15